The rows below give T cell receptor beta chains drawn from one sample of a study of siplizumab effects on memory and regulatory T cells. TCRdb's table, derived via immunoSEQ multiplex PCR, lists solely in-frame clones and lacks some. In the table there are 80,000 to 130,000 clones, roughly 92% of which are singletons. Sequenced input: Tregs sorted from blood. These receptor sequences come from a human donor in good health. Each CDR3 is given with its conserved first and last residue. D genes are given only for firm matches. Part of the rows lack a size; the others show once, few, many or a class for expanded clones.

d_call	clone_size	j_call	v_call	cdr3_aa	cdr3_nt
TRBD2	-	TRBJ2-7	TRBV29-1	CSVEWSSGPRGEQYF	TGCAGCGTTGAATGGTCTAGCGGTCCCCGGGGAGAGCAGTACTTC
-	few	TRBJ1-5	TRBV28	CASSIPYQPQHF	TGTGCCAGCAGTATACCGTATCAGCCCCAGCATTTT
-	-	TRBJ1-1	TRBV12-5	CASGYGMTEAFF	TGTGCTAGTGGTTACGGGATGACTGAAGCTTTCTTT
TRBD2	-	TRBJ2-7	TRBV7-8	CASSLGGLAGFYEQYF	TGTGCCAGCAGCTTAGGGGGACTAGCGGGATTCTACGAGCAGTACTTC
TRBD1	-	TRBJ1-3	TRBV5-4	CASSLAGTGASGNTIYF	TGTGCCAGCAGCTTGGCCGGTACAGGGGCGTCTGGAAACACCATATATTTT
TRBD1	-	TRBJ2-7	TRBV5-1	CASSFIYRGDYEQYF	TGCGCCAGCAGCTTCATATACAGGGGGGACTACGAGCAGTACTTC
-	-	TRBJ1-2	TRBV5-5	CASTLLGGYGYTF	TGTGCCAGCACCTTATTGGGTGGGTATGGCTACACCTTC
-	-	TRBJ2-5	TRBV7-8	CASSPPGVRRKETQYF	TGTGCCAGCAGCCCCCCGGGCGTTCGCAGAAAAGAGACCCAGTACTTC
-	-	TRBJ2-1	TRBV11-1	CASSLARVRSSYNEQFF	TGTGCCAGCAGCTTAGCGCGTGTGAGGAGCTCCTACAATGAGCAGTTCTTC
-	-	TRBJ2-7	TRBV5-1	CASSFTGISYEQYF	TGCGCCAGCAGCTTTACAGGAATATCCTACGAGCAGTACTTC
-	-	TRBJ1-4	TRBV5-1	CASSQVKGQGEKLFF	TGCGCCAGCAGCCAGGTAAAAGGACAAGGTGAAAAACTGTTTTTT
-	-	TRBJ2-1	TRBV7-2	CASSLVSVSGYNEQFF	TGTGCCAGCAGCTTAGTTTCGGTTAGCGGATACAATGAGCAGTTCTTC
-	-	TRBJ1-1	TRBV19	CASKTWGTGRGEAFF	TGTGCCAGTAAGACATGGGGGACGGGACGGGGTGAAGCTTTCTTT
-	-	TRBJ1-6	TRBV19	CASTLGDSPLHF	TGTGCCAGTACTTTGGGGGACTCACCCCTCCACTTT
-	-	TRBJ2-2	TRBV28	CASSYHGTPAGELFF	TGCGCCAGCAGCTACCACGGGACACCAGCCGGGGAGCTGTTTTTT
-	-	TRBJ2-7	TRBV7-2	CASSLRTPPRLYEQYF	TGTGCCAGCAGCTTACGGACCCCACCTAGGCTCTACGAGCAGTACTTC
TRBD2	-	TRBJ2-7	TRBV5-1	CASSSGLAGGLRMEQYF	TGCGCCAGCAGCTCGGGACTAGCGGGGGGCCTTAGAATGGAGCAGTACTTC
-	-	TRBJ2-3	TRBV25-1	CASSKNKAGSDTQYF	TGTGCCAGCAGTAAAAATAAAGCGGGTTCAGATACGCAGTATTTT
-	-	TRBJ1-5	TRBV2	CASRGGVQPQHF	TGTGCCAGCAGGGGTGGGGTTCAGCCCCAGCATTTT
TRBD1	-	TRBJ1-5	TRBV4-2	CASSRYGQGNQPQHF	TGTGCCAGCAGCCGATACGGACAGGGCAATCAGCCCCAGCATTTT
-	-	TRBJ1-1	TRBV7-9	CASSFGNSLPTEAFF	TGTGCCAGCAGCTTCGGCAACAGTTTACCCACTGAAGCTTTCTTT
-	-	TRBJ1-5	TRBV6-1	CASDRGGGSNQPQHF	TGTGCCAGCGACCGAGGAGGGGGTAGCAATCAGCCCCAGCATTTT
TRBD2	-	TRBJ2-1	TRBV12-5	CASAYYMTAGAPNNEQFF	TGTGCTAGTGCCTATTATATGACAGCGGGAGCGCCGAACAATGAGCAGTTCTTC
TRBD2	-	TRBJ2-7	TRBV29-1	CSVVVSSGSLGEQYF	TGCAGCGTTGTTGTGTCTAGCGGGAGCCTAGGCGAGCAGTACTTC